This T cell receptor beta chain was documented in a study of patients with pleural tuberculosis. At least ten counts were recorded for this clonotype. TCRdb re-called the reads through MiXCR, storing one row per CDR3 protein. The data contain nearly 30,000 distinct CDR3 sequences, 15% to 20% of them seen just once; the ten biggest clones take up 3.5%. V lost 3 bases and J lost 1, with 8 bases in between. This CDR3 region has 13 residues. Germline CDR1 is DFQATT and CDR2 is SNEGSKA (reference sequence). The sample consisted of peripheral blood. The TCR sequence derives from a human donor with pleural tuberculosis. J is TRBJ2-3 and V is TRBV20-1; D is unresolved. The CDR3 sequence is CSARWWGTDTQYF. For the CDR3, the DNA is TGCAGTGCTAGGTGGTGGGGCACAGATACGCAGTATTTT.